Below are 16 T cell receptor beta chains sequenced from a single sample in a study of STAT5B mutations in CD4+ large granular lymphocyte leukemia. Sequenced by immunoSEQ multiplex PCR; TCRdb stores in-frame clones only, minus some. Of around 33,000 clones in the sample, 65% to 80% were seen once. Sequencing used CD4+ T cells from blood buffy coats. The receptors were sampled from a human donor in good health.

The chain combines TRBV7-6 with TRBJ2-1; 9 bases fit TRBD1. The V and J ends lost 4 bases and 1 base, in that order; junction bases with no gene match: 2. Per germline, CDR1 SGHVS and CDR2 FNYEAQ. The CDR3 length is 15 residues. CDR3 amino acids: CASSSTGGSYNEQFF. CDR3 bases: TGTGCCAGCAGCTCGACAGGGGGATCCTACAATGAGCAGTTCTTC.

The V gene is TRBV6-1, the J gene TRBJ1-1; 10 nucleotides align to TRBD1. Germline-derived CDR1 and CDR2 are MNHNS and SASEGT. V shed 5 bases, J shed 6 bases, and the junction held 6 bases outside the gene matches. CDR3 size: 14 residues. The CDR3 region has the DNA TGTGCCAGCAGTCCCGGACAGGGGGTCCCTGAAGCTTTCTTT. Translation: CASSPGQGVPEAFF.

The table lists this clone with a few counts. J is TRBJ2-6 and V is TRBV5-1; weak D call: TRBD2 (6 bases). Germline CDR1 is SGHRS and CDR2 is YFSETQ. V was shortened by 3 bases and J by 5 bases, with 9 bases between the two germline ends. The CDR3 loop spans 14 amino acids. The CDR3 loop is CASSSGERANVLTF. In DNA, the CDR3 is TGCGCCAGCAGCTCGGGGGAAAGGGCCAACGTCCTGACTTTC.

A single count supports this clone. This chain joins TRBV2 and TRBJ2-7; perhaps TRBD2 as D (5 bases). Trimming removed 5 bases at V and 3 bases at J, with 17 bases between. CDR1 SNHLY and CDR2 FYNNEI come from the germline V gene. This CDR3 is built from 15 residues. CDR3 in amino acids: CASSYDLASSYEQYF. CDR3 sequence (DNA): TGTGCCAGCAGTTACGACTTAGCGAGCAGCTACGAGCAGTACTTC.

J is TRBJ2-4 and V is TRBV30; a weak D match, TRBD2 (7 bases). This CDR3 has 13 residues. Germline CDR1 is GTSNPN and CDR2 is SVGIG (reference sequence). Trimming took off 7 bases at V and 1 base at J, with 11 bases between the two ends. In DNA, the CDR3 is TGTGCCTTAGGGGGGGAGGCCAAAAACATTCAGTACTTC. Protein: CALGGEAKNIQYF.

The rearrangement joins TRBV9 to TRBJ2-2, with D unresolved. The germline gives CDR1 SGDLS, CDR2 YYNGEE. This CDR3 comprises 15 residues. Trimming shortened V by 2 bases and J by 1 base, and 9 bases separated the two germline ends. The CDR3 is CASSVGYRNTGELFF. CDR3 in DNA: TGTGCCAGCAGCGTCGGCTACCGGAACACCGGGGAGCTGTTTTTT. The variable domain in full, completed from reference TRBV9 and TRBJ2-2, reads DSGVTQTPKHLITATGQRVTLRCSPRSGDLSVYWYQQSLDQGLQFLIQYYNGEERAKGNILERFSAQQFPDLHSELNLSSLELGDSALYFCASSVGYRNTGELFFGEGSRLTVL.

With respect to this clone: Other DNA variants within this sample encode the same CDR3. This sequence joins TRBV14 and TRBJ1-4; TRBD1 might be the D (5 bases). Trimming took off 4 bases at V and 8 bases at J, with 17 bases between the two ends. The CDR3 totals 15 residues. CDR1 and CDR2 (germline): SGHDN, FVKESK. The CDR3 bases are TGTGCCAGCAGCCCCCAACGGTCCGGGGGGGAAAAACTGTTTTTT. Translated, it gives CASSPQRSGGEKLFF.

This sequence joins TRBV27 and TRBJ2-7; 8 bases line up with TRBD2. This CDR3 contains 15 residues. From germline, CDR1 is MNHEY and CDR2 SMNVEV (reference sequence). Trimming removed 6 bases from V and 4 bases from J; junction bases left unmatched: 11. The CDR3: CASSSPGTRRYEQYF. The CDR3 DNA follows: TGTGCCAGCAGCAGTCCCGGGACTAGGAGGTACGAGCAGTACTTC.

This chain links TRBV6-1 with TRBJ2-2; 11 bases map to TRBD1. Germline assignment: CDR1 MNHNS and CDR2 SASEGT. The CDR3 extends over 18 amino acids. The V segment lost 3 bases and the J segment 4 bases; nucleotides outside the gene matches: 10. This chain's CDR3 is CASSERTGGALGTGELFF. In nucleotides, the CDR3 is TGTGCCAGCAGTGAGAGGACAGGGGGCGCCTTGGGCACCGGGGAGCTGTTTTTT.

The CDR3 loop is CAWSPPGLAGADEQFF. The CDR3 region has the DNA TGTGCCTGGAGTCCGCCGGGACTAGCGGGAGCGGATGAGCAGTTCTTC. The chain is built from TRBV30 and TRBJ2-1, with TRBD2 matching 14 bases. This CDR3 contains 16 residues. Germline V gene lookup returns CDR1 GTSNPN and CDR2 SVGIG (reference sequence). The J segment lost 8 bases and the V segment lost 2 bases, leaving 8 bases of the junction unmatched.

The CDR3 is CASSLRGGAAGELFF. The CDR3 DNA is TGTGCCAGCAGCCTGCGGGGAGGGGCGGCGGGGGAGCTGTTTTTT. This rearrangement joins TRBV7-6 to TRBJ2-2, with TRBD2 identical over 7 bases. The V and J ends lost 5 bases and 8 bases, in that order; junction bases with no gene match: 11. The CDR3 covers 15 residues. Germline V lookup: CDR1 SGHVS, CDR2 FNYEAQ. The variable domain in full, with the rest retrieved from reference TRBV7-6 and TRBJ2-2, is GAGVSQSPRYKVTKRGQDVALRCDPISGHVSLYWYRQALGQGPEFLTYFNYEAQQDKSGLPNDRFSAERPEGSISTLTIQRTEQRDSAMYRCASSLRGGAAGELFFGEGSRLTVL.

The V and J genes are TRBV2 and TRBJ2-7; D is unclear. The length of the CDR3 is 11 residues. CDR1 and CDR2 (germline): SNHLY, FYNNEI. V lost 4 bases, J lost 5 bases, and 6 bases lay in between. In DNA, the CDR3 is TGTGCCAGCAGTGGTACCCACGAGCAGTACTTC. Translated, it gives CASSGTHEQYF.

The rearrangement links TRBV6-5 to TRBJ1-5; the match to TRBD1 covers 11 bases. The V segment lost 6 bases and the J segment 5 bases; nucleotides outside the gene matches: 6. This CDR3 comprises 15 residues. Germline V lookup: CDR1 MNHEY, CDR2 SVGAGI. CDR3 sequence: CASRGQGAGDQPQHF. CDR3 DNA: TGTGCCAGCAGAGGACAGGGGGCGGGGGATCAGCCCCAGCATTTT.

The chain joins TRBV5-1 to TRBJ2-1; 11 bases agree with TRBD2. Germline V gene data show CDR1 as SGHRS and CDR2 as YFSETQ. The trim removed 0 bases at V and 6 bases at J, leaving 2 bases unmatched. This CDR3 region has 15 residues. DNA for the CDR3: TGCGCCAGCAGCTTGGGACTAGCGGGGCTCAATGAGCAGTTCTTC. Its translation is CASSLGLAGLNEQFF.

CDR3 nucleotide sequence: TGTGCCAGCAGCTTGGGGACAGGAGCCGGTATTCGCTACAATGAGCAGTTCTTC. Protein sequence: CASSLGTGAGIRYNEQFF. The chain employs TRBV5-5 and TRBJ2-1; TRBD1 agrees at 7 bases. The CDR3 totals 18 residues. CDR1 and CDR2 (germline): SGHKS, YYEKEE (reference sequence). The ends lost 0 bases at V and 3 bases at J; junction bases unmatched: 12.

Only a few counts were recorded for this clone. Here the CDR3 reads CASSVGTSNTGELFF. CDR3 bases: TGTGCCAGCAGTGTAGGGACTTCGAACACCGGGGAGCTGTTTTTT. The chain employs TRBV2 and TRBJ2-2; D perhaps matches TRBD2 (6 bases). The length of the CDR3 is 15 residues. V was cut by 4 bases and J by 0 bases, with 9 bases left in between. The germline V gene has CDR1 SNHLY and CDR2 FYNNEI.